The rows below give T cell receptor beta chains drawn from one sample of a study of OX40 agonist ivuxolimab in advanced cancers. Measured with immunoSEQ multiplex PCR; TCRdb has only the in-frame clones, and not every one. Counted here are about 73,000 clones, around nine tenths occurring once; the ten biggest clones make up 0.45% to 0.55%. The source was CD4+ or CD8+ T cells sorted from blood, collected in a trial of the OX40 agonist ivuxolimab. These receptors were collected from an adult with an advanced solid tumor such as melanoma, head and neck, liver or kidney cancer. The CDR3 runs from the conserved cysteine through the conserved F or W. A D gene is named only where the DNA matches it firmly. Expanded clones get a size class; other rows say once, few or many, or leave the size out.

TRBV7-2	NA	TRBJ2-7	NA	CASSFRLGTYEQYF	TGTGCCAGCAGCTTCCGACTAGGAACCTACGAGCAGTACTTC
TRBV28	NA	TRBJ2-5	NA	CASKAEPSKWAQYF	TGTGCCAGCAAGGCAGAACCGTCCAAATGGGCCCAGTACTTC
TRBV28	NA	TRBJ2-3	NA	CASSLLGSLTDTQYF	TGTGCCAGCAGCCTACTTGGGAGCTTGACAGATACGCAGTATTTT
TRBV29-1	NA	TRBJ2-5	TRBD1	CSVEDTGGKTQYF	TGCAGCGTTGAAGATACAGGGGGGAAGACCCAGTACTTC
TRBV29-1	NA	TRBJ2-3	TRBD1	CSAGQAPDTQYF	TGCAGCGCCGGACAGGCGCCAGATACGCAGTATTTT
TRBV21-1	NA	TRBJ1-4	NA	CASSKGRRAVYEKLFF	TGTGCCAGCAGCAAAGGGAGGAGGGCAGTTTATGAAAAACTGTTTTTT
TRBV28	NA	TRBJ2-1	NA	CASIPGGNDNEQFF	TGTGCCAGCATCCCTGGGGGTAACGACAATGAGCAGTTCTTC
TRBV15	NA	TRBJ1-5	NA	CATSRELRSGNQPQHF	TGTGCCACCAGCAGGGAACTCCGATCCGGCAATCAGCCCCAGCATTTT
TRBV18	NA	TRBJ1-5	TRBD1	CASSPPRTGRNQPQHF	TGTGCCAGCTCACCACCGAGGACAGGGCGGAATCAGCCCCAGCATTTT
TRBV6-5	NA	TRBJ1-5	NA	CASRQIPGQPQHF	TGTGCCAGCAGACAGATTCCGGGCCAGCCCCAGCATTTT
TRBV7-8	NA	TRBJ1-1	NA	CASSLGGQVTEAFF	TGTGCCAGCAGCTTAGGGGGCCAGGTCACTGAAGCTTTCTTT
TRBV28	medium-sized	TRBJ1-1	NA	CASSSTGRMNTEAFF	TGTGCCAGCAGTTCAACGGGACGGATGAACACTGAAGCTTTCTTT
TRBV6-5	NA	TRBJ1-3	NA	CASKFQGNYGNTIYF	TGTGCCAGCAAGTTTCAGGGGAATTACGGAAACACCATATATTTT
TRBV5-1	NA	TRBJ2-3	TRBD2	CASSFRRSGTSGDMGDTQYF	TGCGCCAGCAGCTTCAGGCGTTCCGGGACTAGCGGAGACATGGGGGATACGCAGTATTTT
TRBV11-1	NA	TRBJ1-2	NA	CASSENVAPASGYTF	TGTGCCAGCAGCGAAAATGTGGCACCCGCGAGTGGCTACACCTTC
TRBV28	once	TRBJ2-7	NA	CASEKGDEQYF	TGTGCCAGCGAAAAGGGAGACGAGCAGTACTTC
TRBV6-1	few	TRBJ2-7	TRBD2	CASSLAEAYEQYF	TGTGCCAGCAGCCTAGCGGAGGCCTACGAGCAGTACTTC
TRBV19	NA	TRBJ2-7	NA	CASRDHRVGSSYEQYF	TGTGCCAGTAGAGACCACAGGGTAGGGTCCTCCTACGAGCAGTACTTC
TRBV6-5	once	TRBJ1-4	NA	CASSYSGPTNEKLFF	TGTGCCAGCAGTTACTCGGGGCCAACTAATGAAAAACTGTTTTTT
TRBV5-6	once	TRBJ1-3	NA	CASSLGTPRDTIYF	TGTGCCAGCAGCTTGGGCACTCCCCGGGACACCATATATTTT
TRBV5-8	NA	TRBJ2-1	TRBD1	CASSPGDRANNEQFF	TGTGCCAGCAGCCCTGGAGACAGGGCCAACAATGAGCAGTTCTTC
TRBV7-8	NA	TRBJ2-1	TRBD2	CASSQSGSYRYEQFF	TGTGCCAGCAGCCAGAGCGGGAGTTATCGATATGAGCAGTTCTTC
TRBV19	NA	TRBJ1-2	TRBD1	CASSHSGQINYGYTF	TGTGCCAGTAGCCATTCGGGACAGATAAACTATGGCTACACCTTC
TRBV29-1	NA	TRBJ2-7	TRBD1	CSVSRDRGTYEQYF	TGCAGCGTTAGTCGGGACAGGGGTACCTACGAGCAGTACTTC
TRBV4-2	NA	TRBJ2-5	NA	CASSHGQGQETQYF	TGTGCCAGCAGCCATGGACAAGGCCAAGAGACCCAGTACTTC
TRBV15	NA	TRBJ2-3	NA	CATSRGALATDTQYF	TGTGCCACCAGCAGAGGGGCCCTAGCCACAGATACGCAGTATTTT
TRBV7-9	NA	TRBJ2-5	NA	CASSLARVLETQYF	TGTGCCAGCAGCTTAGCGAGGGTATTAGAGACCCAGTACTTC
TRBV28	NA	TRBJ1-2	NA	CASSLKGTGGNAGYTF	TGTGCCAGCAGTTTAAAGGGAACAGGAGGAAACGCTGGCTACACCTTC
TRBV29-1	NA	TRBJ2-7	NA	CSVARSPPYEQYF	TGCAGCGTCGCTAGGAGTCCTCCCTACGAGCAGTACTTC
TRBV7-9	NA	TRBJ2-1	TRBD2	CASSGVRGRAANEQFF	TGTGCCAGCAGCGGGGTCCGCGGGAGGGCCGCGAATGAGCAGTTCTTC
TRBV5-1	NA	TRBJ2-5	NA	CASSHDRETQYF	TGCGCCAGCAGCCACGACAGAGAGACCCAGTACTTC
TRBV9	NA	TRBJ2-1	NA	CASSVTSGNEQFF	TGTGCCAGCAGCGTCACTAGTGGGAATGAGCAGTTCTTC
TRBV6-6	NA	TRBJ2-7	NA	CASSYPITLDKIGQYF	TGTGCCAGCAGTTACCCTATCACTTTAGACAAAATCGGGCAGTACTTC
TRBV7-9	NA	TRBJ1-2	NA	CASSPDRSRDYGYTF	TGTGCCAGCAGCCCCGACAGGAGTCGGGACTATGGCTACACCTTC
TRBV21-1	NA	TRBJ2-3	NA	CASSKDSDTQYF	TGTGCCAGCAGCAAAGACAGTGATACGCAGTATTTT
TRBV27	NA	TRBJ2-7	TRBD2	CASRGLAGARGYEQYF	TGTGCCAGCAGGGGACTAGCGGGAGCCCGAGGCTACGAGCAGTACTTC
TRBV6-6	NA	TRBJ2-4	TRBD1	CASSNRDRANIQYF	TGTGCCAGCAGTAACCGGGACAGGGCAAACATTCAGTACTTC
TRBV28	once	TRBJ1-1	NA	CASSLWLGVQTEAFF	TGTGCCAGCAGTTTATGGTTGGGGGTTCAGACTGAAGCTTTCTTT
TRBV28	NA	TRBJ1-3	NA	CASSRLEAGNTIYF	TGTGCCAGCAGCCGGTTGGAGGCTGGAAACACCATATATTTT
TRBV7-7	NA	TRBJ2-5	NA	CASSPGGAETQYF	TGTGCTAGCAGCCCCGGGGGAGCCGAGACCCAGTACTTC
TRBV6-1	NA	TRBJ2-7	NA	CASSEVGGSYEQYF	TGTGCCAGCAGTGAGGTTGGCGGATCCTACGAGCAGTACTTC
TRBV6-5	few	TRBJ2-7	TRBD1	CASSYSGRGKYEQYF	TGTGCCAGCAGTTACTCGGGCAGGGGGAAATACGAGCAGTACTTC
TRBV7-2	NA	TRBJ1-4	NA	CASSPFGLKITTNEKLFF	TGTGCCAGCAGCCCTTTCGGTCTCAAAATAACAACTAATGAAAAACTGTTTTTT
TRBV7-3	once	TRBJ2-5	TRBD1	CASSPDRGETQYF	TGTGCCAGCAGCCCCGACAGGGGGGAGACCCAGTACTTC
TRBV9	NA	TRBJ2-3	TRBD2	CASSLQTSLGTDTQYF	TGTGCCAGCAGCCTGCAGACTAGCTTGGGCACAGATACGCAGTATTTT
TRBV14	few	TRBJ1-3	NA	CASSQRGGGNTIYF	TGTGCCAGCAGCCAACGCGGGGGGGGAAACACCATATATTTT
TRBV6-1	NA	TRBJ2-2	NA	CASSINTGELFF	TGTGCCAGTTCCATCAACACCGGGGAGCTGTTTTTT